The clone carrying this TCR beta chain has a count of ten or more. This entry is derived from a study of T-cell reconstitution after alpha-beta-depleted transplantation in children. Unique molecular identifiers were incorporated when the TCRbeta library was constructed. TCRdb re-derived calls from the PCR reads in MiXCR, one entry per CDR3 protein. The sample gives approximately 490,000 distinct CDR3 sequences, approximately 12% of which show up once; about 5.4% is in the top ten. This TCR derives from a human donor who donated a stem cell graft to a child with combined immunodeficiency. Sequencing was performed on PBMCs from the stem cell graft donor, taken from the stem cell graft.

CDR3 protein: CATSRDEMNTEAFF. CDR3 DNA sequence: TGTGCCACCAGCAGAGATGAGATGAACACTGAAGCTTTCTTT. J is TRBJ1-1 and V is TRBV15; no clear D gene. The ends were cut back, 0 bases at V and 0 bases at J, with 5 bases in the middle. The CDR3 has 14 amino acids. Germline V lookup: CDR1 LNHNV, CDR2 YYDKDF (reference sequence).